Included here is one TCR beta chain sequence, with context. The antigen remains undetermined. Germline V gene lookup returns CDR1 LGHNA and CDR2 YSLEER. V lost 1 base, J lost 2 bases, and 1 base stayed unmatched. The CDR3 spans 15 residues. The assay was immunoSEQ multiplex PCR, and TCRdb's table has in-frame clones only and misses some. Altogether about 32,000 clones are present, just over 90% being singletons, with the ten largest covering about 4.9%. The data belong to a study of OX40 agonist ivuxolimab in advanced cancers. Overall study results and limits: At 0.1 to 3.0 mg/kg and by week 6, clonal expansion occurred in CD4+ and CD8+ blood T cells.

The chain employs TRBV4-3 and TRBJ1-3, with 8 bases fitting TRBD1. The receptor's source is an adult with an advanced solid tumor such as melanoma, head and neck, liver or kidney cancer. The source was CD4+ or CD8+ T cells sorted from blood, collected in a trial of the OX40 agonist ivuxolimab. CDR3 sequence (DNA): TGCGCCAGCAGCCAAGGACAGGGGCCTGGAAACACCATATATTTT. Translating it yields CASSQGQGPGNTIYF.